This T cell receptor (beta chain) is from a study of blood T cell repertoires in COVID-19. Study-level background: Samples came from the United States, Italy and Spain, spanning acute and convalescent COVID-19. T cells, B-cell-depleted T cells, or PBMCs provided the cDNA or gDNA that served as material.

Source study methods: Quantification of nucleated cells was approximated via reference gene primer amplification. TCRdb's table, derived via immunoSEQ multiplex PCR, lists solely in-frame clones and lacks some. For V, J and clone size, that table is used; D and trimming come from the DNA. The sample lists approximately 240,000 clones; nearly 85% were seen once. Enrolment of Seattle patients took place during active infection, and they were followed longitudinally. Germline V lookup: CDR1 SGHTS, CDR2 YDEGEE. V was pared by 1 base and J by 1 base, with 12 bases between. The CDR3 sequence is 16 residues long.

The chain employs TRBV5-8 and TRBJ1-5; no clear D. The sample consisted of peripheral blood. The sequence derives from a woman aged 25-40 years with COVID-19, enrolled during active disease. CDR3 residues: CASSLYTARSNQPQHF. The CDR3 DNA follows: TGTGCCAGCAGCTTGTATACGGCTAGGAGCAATCAGCCCCAGCATTTT.